This paragraph reports one T cell receptor beta chain. Its antigen is not identified. The length of the CDR3 is 15 residues. Germline trimming cut 4 bases from V and 3 bases from J; bases unmatched to any gene: 2. Germline V lookup: CDR1 MGHRA, CDR2 YSYEKL. This specimen belongs to a study of shared clonotypes between healthy human individuals. Study-wide results and limits: Sharing across four donors was highest in naive CD4 (around 5%) and lowest in memory CD8 (roughly 0.4%). Naive subsets tended to show greater estimated richness than memory subsets.

Clones were sequenced by immunoSEQ multiplex PCR, and TCRdb holds only the in-frame ones, with some missing. The data show about 730,000 clones, around 77% seen once. All donors qualified as healthy HIV-negative adults and had experienced no recent acute infections or vaccinations. This receptor was obtained from a woman in her twenties or thirties in good health. Sequencing was performed on memory CD4+ T cells sorted from blood. Sample subset: CD45RA-negative fraction. V usage is TRBV4-1 and J usage is TRBJ2-5, with TRBD2 matching 13 bases. CDR3 region: CASSPGTSGEETQYF. The CDR3 DNA is TGCGCCAGCAGCCCCGGGACTAGCGGGGAAGAGACCCAGTACTTC.